Given below is one TCR beta chain in context. Antigen specificity is unknown. Original analysis: The distant-metastasis classifier for papillary thyroid cancer was built from CDR3 differences across clinicopathological groups. TCRdb re-analyzed the PCR reads using MiXCR. None of the V and J calls come from the authors' own analysis; TCRdb made them. The sample includes 12,000 or so clones, roughly 33% of them seen just once. The CDR3 has 12 amino acids. The V gene lost 4 bases and the J gene lost 7 bases, with 8 bases spanning the gap. CDR1 and CDR2 (germline): GTSNPN, SVGIG (reference sequence). The data are from a study of metastatic and nonmetastatic thyroid tumors. Study as a whole: The comparison covered peripheral blood and tumor or nodule tissue in malignant and benign thyroid patients. Findings and limits, study-wide: Versus benign nodules, malignant thyroid tumors reportedly had significantly higher TCR beta diversity, in blood and tumor.

The entire patient cohort was treatment-naive prior to thyroid surgery. This receptor was taken from a female donor with papillary thyroid cancer or a benign thyroid nodule (not recorded which). Some clones in this sample may be carry-over from other donors' samples. The gene calls are TRBV30 and TRBJ1-6, with D unclear. What was sequenced was tumor tissue. DNA of the CDR3: TGTGCCTGGACGATGGGGAATTCACCCCTCCACTTT. Translation gives CAWTMGNSPLHF.